These 30 T cell receptor beta chains originate from one sample sequenced in a study of T cells in narcolepsy. Profiling relied on immunoSEQ multiplex PCR, and the TCRdb table lists in-frame clones only, not all of them. The sample holds tens of thousands of clones, around 84% seen once. The sequencing input was memory (CD45RA-) CD4+ T cells from blood. Receptors were obtained from a human donor in good health.

The chain couples TRBV29-1 to TRBJ1-1; D is unresolved. The V gene's germline CDR1 is SQVTM and CDR2 ANQGSEA. The CDR3 has 10 residues. V shed 4 bases and J shed 3 bases, with 3 bases lying between them. Written as DNA, the CDR3 is TGCAGCGTTGCGGACACTGAAGCTTTCTTT. This sequence encodes CSVADTEAFF.

This clone came up a few times. The chain carries TRBV30 and TRBJ1-6, with a possible D match to TRBD1 (6 bases). This CDR3 has 13 residues. The V end was cut by 3 bases, the J end by 5 bases, with 8 bases between. Germline lookup yields CDR1 GTSNPN and CDR2 SVGIG (reference sequence). The DNA for the CDR3 is TGTGCCTGGAGCACAGGGAATAATTCACCCCTCCACTTT. Protein product: CAWSTGNNSPLHF.

This clone was detected once. This chain uses TRBV28 with TRBJ1-6; 9 bases agree with TRBD1. The V gene end was trimmed by 5 bases and the J gene end by 7 bases; junction bases not matched to a gene: 6. This CDR3 has 15 residues. Germline CDR1 MDHEN, CDR2 SYDVKM. The CDR3 DNA follows: TGTGCCAGCAGTGCGTCCGGGACAGGGAATTCACCCCTCCACTTT. Protein product: CASSASGTGNSPLHF.

The chain couples TRBV9 to TRBJ1-1; D might be TRBD1 (6 bases). The CDR3 loop spans 15 amino acids. The V end was cut by 0 bases, the J end by 5 bases, with 14 bases between. Germline V gene lookup returns CDR1 SGDLS and CDR2 YYNGEE. The CDR3 here is CASSVGGGSETEAFF. The CDR3 region has the DNA TGTGCCAGCAGCGTAGGAGGGGGGAGCGAAACTGAAGCTTTCTTT.

The V gene is TRBV11-2, the J gene TRBJ2-1; 7 bases map to TRBD1. Losses at the gene ends were 3 bases for V and 8 bases for J; bases not matched to a gene: 16. Germline-derived CDR1 and CDR2 are SGHAT and FQNNGV. There are 17 residues in the CDR3. The CDR3 DNA is TGTGCCAGCAGCTTGGGTGACAGGGTCCTCCTTATGCATGAGCAGTTCTTC. It codes for CASSLGDRVLLMHEQFF.

This chain joins TRBV6-5 and TRBJ2-7; 9 nucleotides agree with TRBD1. This CDR3 spans 14 amino acids. The V gene end was trimmed by 7 bases and the J gene end by 7 bases; junction bases not matched to a gene: 11. Germline V gene sequence: CDR1 MNHEY, CDR2 SVGAGI. In nucleotides, the CDR3 is TGTGCCAGCACTCCCGACAGGGGGGGCCGGGAGCAGTACTTC. This translates into CASTPDRGGREQYF.

This CDR3 is CASSLTGYQPQHF. As DNA, the CDR3 is TGTGCCAGCAGTCTGACAGGGTACCAGCCCCAGCATTTT. This chain links TRBV2 with TRBJ1-5; 7 positions agree with TRBD1. Trimming removed 5 bases from V and 7 bases from J; junction bases left unmatched: 5. Germline CDR1 SNHLY, CDR2 FYNNEI. The CDR3 spans 13 residues.

The gene calls are TRBV28 and TRBJ1-2; D call uncertain. The CDR3 runs 17 residues. Between the trimmed V and J ends, which lost 6 bases and 4 bases, there was a span of 24 bases. Germline lookup yields CDR1 MDHEN and CDR2 SYDVKM. The CDR3 DNA reads as TGTGCCAGCAGAACCTTTAGGTTTTGGGGAGTCGGCTATGGCTACACCTTC. Its protein is CASRTFRFWGVGYGYTF.

This chain uses TRBV9 with TRBJ1-4; D unresolved. Germline CDR1 and CDR2: SGDLS and YYNGEE. Trimming took 0 bases from V and 7 from J, leaving 7 bases between them. CDR3 length: 13 residues. CDR3 sequence: CASSVGYGEKLFF. CDR3 nucleotide sequence: TGTGCCAGCAGCGTAGGTTACGGTGAAAAACTGTTTTTT.

The chain combines TRBV5-6 with TRBJ1-5, with D hard to call. Per the germline V gene, CDR1 is SGHDT and CDR2 is YYEEEE. V was trimmed by 4 bases and J by 0 bases, leaving 20 bases between them. This CDR3 is built from 18 residues. CDR3 DNA: TGTGCCAGCAGCGGGAATTTACCACGCCGTTATAGCAATCAGCCCCAGCATTTT. This translates into CASSGNLPRRYSNQPQHF.

This rearrangement joins TRBV6-6 to TRBJ1-2, with D maybe TRBD1 (5 bases). CDR1 is MNHNY, CDR2 SVGAGI, per germline (reference sequence). Trimming took off 2 bases at V and 8 bases at J, with 6 bases between the two ends. The CDR3 consists of 11 residues. The DNA for the CDR3 is TGTGCCAGCAGTTACGGGGCCGGCTACACCTTC. Amino acid sequence: CASSYGAGYTF.

The chain links TRBV5-1 to TRBJ1-3; possible D gene TRBD1, 5 bases. CDR1 is SGHRS and CDR2 is YFSETQ in the germline V gene. Between the trimmed V and J ends, which lost 4 bases and 2 bases, there was a span of 10 bases. CDR3 length: 14 residues. For the CDR3, the DNA is TGCGCCAGCAGCCCAGGGACTGCTGGAAACACCATATATTTT. It codes for CASSPGTAGNTIYF.

The chain is built from TRBV29-1 and TRBJ1-1; D is undetermined. The V end was cut by 7 bases, the J end by 6 bases, with 15 bases between. CDR1 and CDR2 (germline): SQVTM, ANQGSEA. There are 12 residues in the CDR3. The CDR3 loop is CSALVSGAEAFF. CDR3 coding DNA: TGCAGCGCTTTAGTTTCGGGTGCTGAAGCTTTCTTT.

The chain has TRBV11-2 and TRBJ2-2; D is possibly TRBD1 (5 bases). Trimming shortened V by 1 base and J by 4 bases, and 16 bases separated the two germline ends. CDR3 length: 17 amino acids. CDR1 and CDR2 from the germline V gene are SGHAT and FQNNGV. CDR3 amino acids: CASSLVSGLRGTGELFF. CDR3 DNA sequence: TGTGCCAGCAGCTTAGTTTCAGGGTTGAGAGGCACCGGGGAGCTGTTTTTT.

In this sample, this clone turned up a few times. The chain recombines TRBV12-5 with TRBJ2-3, with 12 bases aligning to TRBD2. The CDR3 length is 17 residues. V shed 1 base, J shed 0 bases, and the junction held 2 bases outside the gene matches. From germline, CDR1 is LGHNT and CDR2 FRNRAP. CDR3 DNA sequence: TGTGCTAGTGGTTTGGGGACTAGCGGGACTAGCACAGATACGCAGTATTTT. Translating gives CASGLGTSGTSTDTQYF.

The chain links TRBV4-1 to TRBJ2-1, with 7 bases matching TRBD1. The CDR3 consists of 15 residues. CDR1 is MGHRA and CDR2 is YSYEKL in the germline V gene. With V trimmed by 5 bases and J by 0 bases, 4 bases remained unmatched. The DNA of the CDR3 is TGCGCCAGCAGCTCGGCAGGGGGCTCCTACAATGAGCAGTTCTTC. This translates into CASSSAGGSYNEQFF.

The gene calls are TRBV15 and TRBJ2-1, with 9 bases aligning to TRBD2. The germline CDR1 and CDR2 sequences are LNHNV and YYDKDF (reference sequence). The CDR3 has 17 amino acids. V gave up 0 bases and J gave up 0 bases; unmatched junction bases: 3. The CDR3 is CATSRDSGGISYNEQFF. The CDR3 DNA sequence: TGTGCCACCAGCAGAGACAGCGGGGGGATCTCCTACAATGAGCAGTTCTTC.

The genes are TRBV18 and TRBJ2-1; TRBD1 might be the D (6 bases). Germline-derived CDR1 and CDR2 are KGHSH and LQKENI. The CDR3 runs to 15 residues. Trimming took off 9 bases at V and 7 bases at J, with 22 bases between the two ends. The CDR3 DNA sequence: TGTGCCAGTCAGGGGACGACGGGGCCTGCGAATGAGCAGTTCTTC. Its translation is CASQGTTGPANEQFF. Full variable domain (rest looked up from reference TRBV18 and TRBJ2-1): NAGVMQNPRHLVRRRGQEARLRCSPMKGHSHVYWYRQLPEEGLKFMVYLQKENIIDESGMPKERFSAEFPKEGPSILRIQQVVRGDSAAYFCASQGTTGPANEQFFGPGTRLTVL.

This clone was seen just once. CDR3 sequence (DNA): TGTGCCAGCAGTGAAGCCGACAGGAACACTGAAGCTTTCTTT. This sequence encodes CASSEADRNTEAFF. J is TRBJ1-1 and V is TRBV6-1; maybe TRBD1 (5 bases). The CDR3 is 14 amino acids. Germline V gene data show CDR1 as MNHNS and CDR2 as SASEGT. Trimming shortened V by 0 bases and J by 1 base, and 6 bases separated the two germline ends.

This clone was observed a handful of times. J is TRBJ1-2 and V is TRBV9; 8 nucleotides line up with TRBD1. CDR3 length equals 14 residues. Looked up from germline, CDR1 is SGDLS and CDR2 is YYNGEE. V trimming: 2 bases; J trimming: 5 bases; junction bases outside the gene matches: 5. The CDR3 nucleotides are TGTGCCAGCAGCGTTGATACAGGGGGTTATGGCTACACCTTC. It translates to CASSVDTGGYGYTF. Using reference TRBV9 and TRBJ1-2 for the parts outside the CDR3, the full variable domain is DSGVTQTPKHLITATGQRVTLRCSPRSGDLSVYWYQQSLDQGLQFLIQYYNGEERAKGNILERFSAQQFPDLHSELNLSSLELGDSALYFCASSVDTGGYGYTFGSGTRLTVV.

This chain links TRBV6-1 with TRBJ2-7; TRBD1 agrees at 8 bases. V lost 4 bases to trimming and J lost 0 bases; unmatched junction nucleotides: 5. Per the germline V gene, CDR1 is MNHNS and CDR2 is SASEGT. The CDR3 spans 15 residues. CDR3 sequence: CASSAGTGSSYEQYF. DNA of the CDR3: TGTGCCAGCAGTGCCGGGACAGGTAGCTCCTACGAGCAGTACTTC.

In regard to this clone: One end of the junction is discordant with germline, which a read error may explain. The chain is built from TRBV9 and TRBJ2-5; weak D call: TRBD2 (5 bases). The CDR3 length is 15 residues. CDR1 is SGDLS, CDR2 YYNGEE, per germline. The CDR3 DNA reads TGTGACAGCAGCGTAGCCCAGACCCCCGCAGCGGCCCAGTACTTC. Translating gives CDSSVAQTPAAAQYF.

V usage is TRBV30 and J usage is TRBJ2-1; tentatively, D is TRBD1 (5 bases). Trimming took 4 bases from V and 4 from J, leaving 23 bases between them. CDR3 length: 17 residues. Germline lookup yields CDR1 GTSNPN and CDR2 SVGIG (reference sequence). The CDR3 is CAWISPRISGKYNEQFF. The DNA for the CDR3 is TGTGCCTGGATCTCACCCAGGATCTCAGGGAAGTACAATGAGCAGTTCTTC.

The chain uses TRBV6-6 and TRBJ2-7; 14 nucleotides match TRBD2. Germline CDR1 is MNHNY and CDR2 is SVGAGI (reference sequence). J was trimmed by 3 bases and V by 9 bases; bases with no gene match: 7. This CDR3 has 15 amino acids. CDR3 sequence: CASRPGTSGSYEQYF. CDR3 in DNA: TGTGCCAGTAGACCCGGGACTAGCGGGAGCTACGAGCAGTACTTC.

As to this clone: Other nucleotide sequences from this sample produce the same CDR3. The chain is built from TRBV6-5 and TRBJ1-3; no clear D gene. The CDR3 sequence is 16 residues long. Germline V gene data show CDR1 as MNHEY and CDR2 as SVGAGI. The V gene lost 0 bases and the J gene lost 0 bases, with 9 bases spanning the gap. This CDR3 reads CASSYSRPSSGNTIYF. In nucleotides, the CDR3 is TGTGCCAGCAGTTACTCCCGTCCAAGCTCTGGAAACACCATATATTTT.

The chain is built from TRBV11-2 and TRBJ1-5; D uncertain. The CDR3 extends over 13 amino acids. V lost 1 base and J 3 bases, leaving 4 bases between the germline ends. The germline CDR1 and CDR2 sequences are SGHAT and FQNNGV. The CDR3: CASSLGHNQPQHF. In DNA form, the CDR3 reads TGTGCCAGCAGCTTAGGCCACAATCAGCCCCAGCATTTT.

This chain connects TRBV19 to TRBJ2-7, with 10 bases identical to TRBD1. Germline V gene data show CDR1 as LNHDA and CDR2 as SQIVND (reference sequence). CDR3 length: 15 residues. With V trimmed by 3 bases and J by 2 bases, 4 bases remained unmatched. The CDR3 region is CASSMTGGATYEQYF. CDR3 in DNA: TGTGCCAGTAGTATGACAGGGGGCGCCACCTACGAGCAGTACTTC.

This clone occurred once. V usage is TRBV5-3 and J usage is TRBJ2-7; 8 bases map to TRBD2. TRBV5-3 is sorted into the ORF group, with uncertain function. This CDR3 is built from 19 residues. J was trimmed by 0 bases and V by 4 bases; bases with no gene match: 18. This CDR3 reads CARSPRTSRYPWGSYEQYF. Written as DNA, the CDR3 is TGTGCCAGAAGCCCCAGGACTAGCCGATACCCCTGGGGCTCCTACGAGCAGTACTTC.

The chain has TRBV7-3 and TRBJ1-2; 9 nucleotides match TRBD1. The CDR3 consists of 16 residues. V dropped 5 bases and J dropped 7; count of bases not matched to a gene: 14. Germline V CDR1 and CDR2: SGHTA, FQGTGA. The CDR3 loop is CASSPLPGQGSGGYTF. The CDR3 DNA reads TGTGCCAGCAGCCCTCTCCCGGGACAGGGAAGCGGTGGCTACACCTTC.

This clone appeared once. This chain uses TRBV2 with TRBJ1-2; D is possibly TRBD1 (5 bases). Trimming left V 6 bases short and J 1 base short, with 12 bases between. CDR3 size: 14 residues. CDR1 is SNHLY, CDR2 FYNNEI, per germline. The CDR3 nucleotides read TGTGCCAGCAGAGGGACCTATAGTAACTATGGCTACACCTTC. Its translation is CASRGTYSNYGYTF.